This T cell receptor (beta chain) derives from a study of T cell responses to AZD1222 COVID-19 vaccine. On the study more broadly: Second-dose schedules of about 4 or about 12 weeks were combined.

Points from the study as a whole: Nearly half of the spike-specific TCRs reportedly recognize variant regions that carry no mutations. Following two doses of AZD1222, Spike-specific TCR breadth and depth rose.

The assay was immunoSEQ multiplex PCR, and TCRdb's table has in-frame clones only and misses some. The table shows 90,000 to 150,000 clones, with 80% to 90% occurring only once. The germline V gene encodes CDR1 SGHTA and CDR2 FQGNSA. This CDR3 region has 15 residues. V was cut by 0 bases and J by 6 bases, with 15 bases left in between. This clone was detected only once. Its antigen is unknown. The sequencing used peripheral blood, collected on day 0 of AZD1222 vaccination. This rearrangement joins TRBV7-2 to TRBJ2-7, with D maybe TRBD2 (5 bases). The sequence came from an adult in good health. CDR3 in amino acids: CASSLALGLAGEQYF. In DNA form, the CDR3 reads TGTGCCAGCAGCTTAGCTCTCGGCCTAGCCGGCGAGCAGTACTTC.